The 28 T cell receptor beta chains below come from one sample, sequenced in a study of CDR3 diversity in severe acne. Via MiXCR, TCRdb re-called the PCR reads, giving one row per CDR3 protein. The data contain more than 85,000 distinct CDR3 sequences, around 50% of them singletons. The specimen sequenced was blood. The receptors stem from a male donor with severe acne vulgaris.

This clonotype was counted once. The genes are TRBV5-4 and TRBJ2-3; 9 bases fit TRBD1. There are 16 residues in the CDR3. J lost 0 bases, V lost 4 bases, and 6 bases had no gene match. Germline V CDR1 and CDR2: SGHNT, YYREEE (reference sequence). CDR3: CASSPGDRDSTDTQYF. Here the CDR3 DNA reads TGTGCCAGCAGCCCTGGGGACAGGGATAGCACAGATACGCAGTATTTT.

The CDR3 here is CASSATEGEQYF. DNA of the CDR3: TGCGCCAGCAGTGCGACAGAGGGAGAGCAGTACTTC. The rearrangement uses TRBV10-2 and TRBJ2-7; either TRBD1 or TRBD2 may fit D (5 bases each). The CDR3 has 12 residues. V gave up 4 bases and J gave up 7 bases, with 11 bases separating them. Looked up from germline, CDR1 is WSHSY and CDR2 is SAAADI.

CDR3 in amino acids: CASSVGQGTSPLHF. The CDR3 bases are TGTGCCAGCAGTGTAGGACAGGGTACGTCACCCCTCCACTTT. The gene calls are TRBV25-1 and TRBJ1-6, with 8 positions matching TRBD1. The CDR3 is 14 residues long. The J segment lost 10 bases and the V segment lost 4 bases, leaving 6 bases of the junction unmatched. The germline gives CDR1 MGHDK, CDR2 SYGVNS.

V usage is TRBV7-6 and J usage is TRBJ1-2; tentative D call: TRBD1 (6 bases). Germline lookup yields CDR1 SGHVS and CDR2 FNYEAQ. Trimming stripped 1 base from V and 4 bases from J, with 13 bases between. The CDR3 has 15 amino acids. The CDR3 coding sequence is TGTGCCAGCAGCTTAGTGGGGGGGCGGGGCTATGGCTACACCTTC. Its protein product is CASSLVGGRGYGYTF.

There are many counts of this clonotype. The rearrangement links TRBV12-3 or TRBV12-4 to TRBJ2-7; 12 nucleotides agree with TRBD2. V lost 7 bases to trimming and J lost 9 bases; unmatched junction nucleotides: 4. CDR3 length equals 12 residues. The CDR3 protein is CASTSGRASQYF. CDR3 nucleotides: TGTGCCAGCACTAGCGGGAGGGCCTCGCAGTACTTC.

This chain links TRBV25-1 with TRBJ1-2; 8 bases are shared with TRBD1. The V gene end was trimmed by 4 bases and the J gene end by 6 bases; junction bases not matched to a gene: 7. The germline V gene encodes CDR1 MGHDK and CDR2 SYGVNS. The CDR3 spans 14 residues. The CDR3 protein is CASSVQGAVNGYTF. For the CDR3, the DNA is TGTGCCAGCAGTGTCCAGGGGGCCGTAAATGGCTACACCTTC.

The CDR3 DNA reads TGTGCCAGCAGTTCAACCAGTGCCACCGGGGAGCTGTTTTTT. Its protein is CASSSTSATGELFF. The chain joins TRBV12-3 or TRBV12-4 to TRBJ2-2; D is unclear. Trimming left V 4 bases short and J 4 bases short, with 10 bases between. The CDR3 extends over 14 amino acids.

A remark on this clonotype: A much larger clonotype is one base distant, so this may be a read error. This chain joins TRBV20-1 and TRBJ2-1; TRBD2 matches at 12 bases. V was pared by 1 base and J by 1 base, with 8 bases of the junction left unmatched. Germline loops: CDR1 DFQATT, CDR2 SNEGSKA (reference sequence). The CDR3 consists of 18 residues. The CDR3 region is CSARGASGRVGSYNEQFF. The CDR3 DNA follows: TGCAGTGCTAGAGGGGCTAGCGGGAGGGTGGGGTCCTACAATGAGCAGTTCTTC.

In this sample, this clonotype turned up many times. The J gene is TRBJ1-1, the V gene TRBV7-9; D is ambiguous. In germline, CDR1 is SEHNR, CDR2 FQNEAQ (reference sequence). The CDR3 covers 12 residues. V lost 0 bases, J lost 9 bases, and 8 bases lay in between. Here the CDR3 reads CASSLAFGKAFF. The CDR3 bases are TGTGCCAGCAGCTTAGCGTTCGGGAAAGCTTTCTTT.

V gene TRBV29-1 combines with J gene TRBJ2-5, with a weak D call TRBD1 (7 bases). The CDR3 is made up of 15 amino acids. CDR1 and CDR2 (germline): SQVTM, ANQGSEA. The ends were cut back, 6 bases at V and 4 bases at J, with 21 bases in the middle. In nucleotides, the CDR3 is TGCAGCGTGGACGGGTGGCAGGGGGGCCGAGAGACCCAGTACTTC. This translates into CSVDGWQGGRETQYF. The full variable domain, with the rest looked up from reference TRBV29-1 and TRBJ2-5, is SAVISQKPSRDICQRGTSLTIQCQVDSQVTMMFWYRQQPGQSLTLIATANQGSEATYESGFVIDKFPISRPNLTFSTLTVSNMSPEDSSIYLCSVDGWQGGRETQYFGPGTRLLVL.

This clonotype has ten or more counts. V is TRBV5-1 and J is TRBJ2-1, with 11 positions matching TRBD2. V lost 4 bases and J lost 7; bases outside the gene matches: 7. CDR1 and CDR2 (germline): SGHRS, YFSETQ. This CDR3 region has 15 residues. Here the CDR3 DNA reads TGCGCCAGCAGCGCCACTAGCGGGAGTCAAAATGAGCAGTTCTTC. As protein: CASSATSGSQNEQFF.

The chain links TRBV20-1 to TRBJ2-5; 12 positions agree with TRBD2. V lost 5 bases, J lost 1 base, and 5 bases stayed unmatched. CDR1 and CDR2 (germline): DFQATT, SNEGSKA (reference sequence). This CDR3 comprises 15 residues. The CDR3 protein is CSAGGLAGLQETQYF. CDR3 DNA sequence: TGCAGTGCTGGGGGACTAGCGGGCCTCCAAGAGACCCAGTACTTC.

The CDR3 bases are TGCAGTGCTAGAGACCCATTTGAGAATAATTCACCCCTCCACTTT. This encodes CSARDPFENNSPLHF. J is TRBJ1-6 and V is TRBV20-1; the D is unclear. Germline V gives CDR1 DFQATT, CDR2 SNEGSKA (reference sequence). V was trimmed by 0 bases and J by 5 bases, leaving 11 bases between them. The CDR3 length is 15 residues.

DNA for the CDR3: TGCAGTGCTAGGTCGGGACTAGCGGGGGACACCTACGAGCAGTACTTC. This sequence encodes CSARSGLAGDTYEQYF. V is TRBV20-1 and J is TRBJ2-7, with TRBD2 matching 14 bases. CDR1 DFQATT and CDR2 SNEGSKA come from the germline V gene (reference sequence). CDR3 size: 16 residues. V lost 3 bases, J lost 2 bases, and 6 bases stayed unmatched.

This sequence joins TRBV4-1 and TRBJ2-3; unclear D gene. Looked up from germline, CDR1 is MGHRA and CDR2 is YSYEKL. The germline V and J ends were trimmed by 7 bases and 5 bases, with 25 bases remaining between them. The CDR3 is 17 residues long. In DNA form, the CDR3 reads TGCGCCAGCAAAAACGAGCCGGGCAGGTTCAGTGAAGATACGCAGTATTTT. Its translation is CASKNEPGRFSEDTQYF.

CDR3 region: CASSSQTSGSEQFF. The CDR3 DNA reads as TGTGCCAGCAGTTCCCAGACTAGCGGGAGTGAGCAGTTCTTC. The rearrangement links TRBV6-2 or TRBV6-3 to TRBJ2-1; 12 nucleotides align to TRBD2. Germline trimming cut 4 bases from V and 9 bases from J; bases unmatched to any gene: 4. Germline V gene lookup returns CDR1 MNHEY and CDR2 SVGEGT. This CDR3 is built from 14 residues.

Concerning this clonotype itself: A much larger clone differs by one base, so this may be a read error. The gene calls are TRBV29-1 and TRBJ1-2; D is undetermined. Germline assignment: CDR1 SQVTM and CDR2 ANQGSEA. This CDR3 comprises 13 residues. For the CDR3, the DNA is TGCAGCGCTGAAGATCTGGGAAACTATGGCTACACCTTC. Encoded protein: CSAEDLGNYGYTF.

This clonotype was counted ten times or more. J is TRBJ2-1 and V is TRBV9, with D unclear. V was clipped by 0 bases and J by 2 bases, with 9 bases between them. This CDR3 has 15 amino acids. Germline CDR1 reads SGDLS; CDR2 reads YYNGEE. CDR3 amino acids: CASSVDGRPYNEQFF. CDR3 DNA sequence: TGTGCCAGCAGCGTAGATGGGCGCCCCTACAATGAGCAGTTCTTC.

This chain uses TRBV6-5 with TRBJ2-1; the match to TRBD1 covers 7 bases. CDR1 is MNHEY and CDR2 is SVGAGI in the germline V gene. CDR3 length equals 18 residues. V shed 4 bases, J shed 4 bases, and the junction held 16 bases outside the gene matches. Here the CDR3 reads CASSSGTAQLRIYNEQFF. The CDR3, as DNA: TGTGCCAGCAGTTCGGGGACAGCCCAGTTGCGGATTTACAATGAGCAGTTCTTC.

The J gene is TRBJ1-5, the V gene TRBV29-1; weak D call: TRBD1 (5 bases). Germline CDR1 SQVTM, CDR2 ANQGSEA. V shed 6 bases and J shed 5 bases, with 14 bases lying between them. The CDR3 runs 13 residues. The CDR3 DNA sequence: TGCAGCGTGGGGGACGTGGGATATCAGCCCCAGCATTTT. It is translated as CSVGDVGYQPQHF.

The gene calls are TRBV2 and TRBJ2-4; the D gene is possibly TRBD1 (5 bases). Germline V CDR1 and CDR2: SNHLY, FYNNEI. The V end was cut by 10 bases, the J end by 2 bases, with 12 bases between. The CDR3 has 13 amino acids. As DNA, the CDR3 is TGTGCCACCCAAAAGGGGACCAAAAACATTCAGTACTTC. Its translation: CATQKGTKNIQYF.

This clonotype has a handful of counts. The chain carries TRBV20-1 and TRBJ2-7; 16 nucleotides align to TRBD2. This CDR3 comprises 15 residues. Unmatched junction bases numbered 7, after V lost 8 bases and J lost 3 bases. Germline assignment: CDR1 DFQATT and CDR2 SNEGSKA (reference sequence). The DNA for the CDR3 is TGCAGTTCCGGGACTAGCGGGAGGGCGGTCTACGAGCAGTACTTC. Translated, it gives CSSGTSGRAVYEQYF.

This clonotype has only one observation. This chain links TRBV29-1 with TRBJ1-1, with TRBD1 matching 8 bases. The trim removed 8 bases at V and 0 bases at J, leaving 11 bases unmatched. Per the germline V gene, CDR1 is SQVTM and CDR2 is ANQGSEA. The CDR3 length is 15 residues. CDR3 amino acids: CSLRRGRRMNTEAFF. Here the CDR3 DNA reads TGCAGCCTTCGCAGGGGGCGGCGGATGAACACTGAAGCTTTCTTT. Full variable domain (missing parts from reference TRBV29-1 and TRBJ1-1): SAVISQKPSRDICQRGTSLTIQCQVDSQVTMMFWYRQQPGQSLTLIATANQGSEATYESGFVIDKFPISRPNLTFSTLTVSNMSPEDSSIYLCSLRRGRRMNTEAFFGQGTRLTVV.

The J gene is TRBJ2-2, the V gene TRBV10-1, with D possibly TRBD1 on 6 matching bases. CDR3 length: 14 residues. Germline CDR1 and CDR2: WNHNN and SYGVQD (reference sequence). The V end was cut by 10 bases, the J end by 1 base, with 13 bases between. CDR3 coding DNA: TGCGCCACGATGAAGACAGGGAACACCGGGGAGCTGTTTTTT. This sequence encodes CATMKTGNTGELFF.

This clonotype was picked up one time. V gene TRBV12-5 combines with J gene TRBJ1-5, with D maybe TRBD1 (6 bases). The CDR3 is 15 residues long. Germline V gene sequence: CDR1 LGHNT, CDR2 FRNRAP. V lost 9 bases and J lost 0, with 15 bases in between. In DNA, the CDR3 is TGTGCTAGAGATCGAGGACAGCATAGCAATCAGCCCCAGCATTTT. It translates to CARDRGQHSNQPQHF.

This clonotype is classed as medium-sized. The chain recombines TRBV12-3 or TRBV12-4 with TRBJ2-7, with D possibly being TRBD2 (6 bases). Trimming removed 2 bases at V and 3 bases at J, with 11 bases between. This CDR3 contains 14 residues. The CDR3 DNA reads TGTGCCAGCAGTTTACAGGGACTTCACTACGAGCAGTACTTC. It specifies CASSLQGLHYEQYF.

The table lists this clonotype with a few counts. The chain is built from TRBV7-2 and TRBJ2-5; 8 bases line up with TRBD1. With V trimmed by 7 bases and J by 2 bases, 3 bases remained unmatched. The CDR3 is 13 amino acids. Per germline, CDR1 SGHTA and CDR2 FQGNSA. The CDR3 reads CASKGQGQETQYF. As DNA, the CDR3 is TGTGCCAGCAAAGGACAGGGTCAAGAGACCCAGTACTTC.

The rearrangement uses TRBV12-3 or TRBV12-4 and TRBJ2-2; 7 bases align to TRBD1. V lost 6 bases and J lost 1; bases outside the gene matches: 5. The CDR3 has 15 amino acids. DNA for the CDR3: TGTGCCAGCAGCGGGGACAGTCAGAACACCGGGGAGCTGTTTTTT. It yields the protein CASSGDSQNTGELFF.